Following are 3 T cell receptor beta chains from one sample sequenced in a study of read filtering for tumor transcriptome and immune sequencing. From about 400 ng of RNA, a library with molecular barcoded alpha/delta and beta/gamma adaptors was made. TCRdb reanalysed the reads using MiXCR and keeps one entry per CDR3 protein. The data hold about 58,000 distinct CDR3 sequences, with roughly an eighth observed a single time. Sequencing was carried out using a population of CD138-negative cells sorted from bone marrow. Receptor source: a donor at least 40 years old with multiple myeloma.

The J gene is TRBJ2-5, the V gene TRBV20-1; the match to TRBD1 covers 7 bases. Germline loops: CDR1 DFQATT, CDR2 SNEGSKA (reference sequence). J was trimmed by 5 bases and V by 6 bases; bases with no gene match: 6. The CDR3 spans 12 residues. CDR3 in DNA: TGCAGTGCCCCAGACAGGGTCGAGACCCAGTACTTC. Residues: CSAPDRVETQYF.

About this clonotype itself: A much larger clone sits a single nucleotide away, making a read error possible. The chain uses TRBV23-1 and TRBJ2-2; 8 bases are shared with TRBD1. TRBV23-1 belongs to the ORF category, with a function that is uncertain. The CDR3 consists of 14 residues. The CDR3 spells CASRRDRRTGELLF. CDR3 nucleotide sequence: TGCGCCAGCAGGAGGGACAGGAGAACCGGGGAGCTGCTTTTT.

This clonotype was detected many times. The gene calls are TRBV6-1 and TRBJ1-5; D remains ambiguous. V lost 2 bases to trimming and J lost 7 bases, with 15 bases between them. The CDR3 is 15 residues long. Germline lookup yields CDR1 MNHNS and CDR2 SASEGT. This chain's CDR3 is CASSEPAANNQPQHF. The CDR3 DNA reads TGTGCCAGCAGTGAACCCGCAGCAAATAACCAGCCCCAGCATTTT.